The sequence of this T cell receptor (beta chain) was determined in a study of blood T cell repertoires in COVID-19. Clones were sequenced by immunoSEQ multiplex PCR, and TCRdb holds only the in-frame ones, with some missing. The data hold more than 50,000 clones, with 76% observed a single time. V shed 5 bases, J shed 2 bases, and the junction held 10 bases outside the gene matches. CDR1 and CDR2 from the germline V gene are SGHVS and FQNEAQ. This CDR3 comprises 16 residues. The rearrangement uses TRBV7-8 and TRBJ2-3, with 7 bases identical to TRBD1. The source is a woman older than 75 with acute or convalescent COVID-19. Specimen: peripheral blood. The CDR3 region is CASSLTGATSTDTQYF. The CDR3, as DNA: TGTGCCAGCAGCCTTACAGGGGCCACATCCACAGATACGCAGTATTTT.